This TCR beta chain was identified during a study of early T cells in non-severe SARS-CoV-2 infection. TCRdb re-called the 5' RACE reads with MiXCR, one entry per CDR3 protein. In the table there are 50,000 or so distinct CDR3 sequences, about 15% of which are singletons. The germline gives CDR1 SGHAT, CDR2 FQNNGV. With V trimmed by 2 bases and J by 0 bases, 11 bases remained unmatched. This CDR3 has 19 amino acids. This clonotype was seen more than once but under ten times. Sequenced material: whole blood, taken at baseline. The TCR comes from an adult who was a healthcare worker with PCR-confirmed SARS-CoV-2 infection or an uninfected control (not recorded which). The chain has TRBV11-2 and TRBJ2-4; 9 bases are shared with TRBD2. The DNA for the CDR3 is TGTGCCAGCAGCTTACCTCCCTCCCTAGCGGGGTTAGCCAAAAACATTCAGTACTTC. Protein sequence: CASSLPPSLAGLAKNIQYF.